This T cell receptor (beta chain) comes out of a study of sequential checkpoint blockade in melanoma. The wider study: Patients were randomized 1:1 to nivolumab-then-ipilimumab or ipilimumab-then-nivolumab first-line. Both treatment sequences were followed by maintenance nivolumab.

CDR1 is SNHLY and CDR2 is FYNNEI in the germline V gene. Trimming took 8 bases from V and 9 from J; bases not matched to a gene: 4. The CDR3 spans 12 residues. Method: immunoSEQ multiplex PCR; TCRdb's copy keeps in-frame clones and lacks some. The sample yields approximately 12,000 clones, about four fifths seen once. Treatment described: randomized to nivolumab then ipilimumab (arm A) or the reverse (arm B). No patient had prior DNA-damaging chemotherapy. Live CD3+CD8+ CD19− CD56− cells were sorted from PBMCs. This clone showed up just a few times. This chain uses TRBV2 with TRBJ1-6, with 7 nucleotides matching TRBD1. This material consisted of CD8+ T cells sorted from blood (inferred from file names), taken from a patient given nivolumab and ipilimumab in sequence. The receptor comes from a human donor with melanoma. CDR3 protein: CASSDRVSPLHF. The CDR3 DNA follows: TGTGCCAGCTCTGACAGGGTTTCACCCCTCCACTTT.